The subject of this entry is one TCR beta chain. This receptor's antigen is unknown. Per-base qualities were not stored, and no clone one base away is much larger. The CDR1 and CDR2 encoded by the germline V gene are LGHNA and YSLEER. The CDR3 runs 18 amino acids, cysteine and phenylalanine included. Only the CDR3 DNA is retained, 54 bases long and in frame from the first base. At the junction V is shortened by 0 bases and J by 8 bases; bases outside the gene matches: 12. In total, approximately 700 healthy bone marrow donors made up the cohort. At the time of sampling, every cohort member was nominally healthy, though immune exposures that went unrecorded were likely present. The donor tested CMV seronegative, placing the donor among the 350 to 400 seronegative members of the cohort. A peripheral blood sample was provided by each donor, and peripheral blood mononuclear cells were used for TCR beta sequencing. The Qiagen DNeasy Blood Extraction Kit was used to extract genomic DNA from the blood cell samples.

The data were taken from a study of cytomegalovirus exposure and HLA in healthy donors (dated by TCRdb to the late 2010s). With regard to the full study: In an earlier analysis of approximately 640 of the donors, 276 Gb of sequence data and approximately 120 million unique TCR beta sequences from 150 million to 200 million T cells were reported. In addition to the first cohort of several hundred subjects, a separate validation cohort of over 90 different subjects was used. To predict cytomegalovirus infection status, the study brought together high-throughput TCR immunosequencing, statistical association of individual TCRs with disease status, and machine learning. The study aimed to test whether cataloging public T cell receptors could reveal signatures of past pathogen exposure. All discovery cohort repertoires had been generated using a single sequencing platform. On average, around 200,000 unique TCR beta nucleotide sequences were sequenced per donor among roughly 430 genotyped donors of the cohort, with about 19% of those sequences being non-productive. Donor age, sex, ethnicity and CMV serostatus were compiled together with the repertoire data. Four to six DR-DQ haplotypes were handled as single units for association and clustering because linkage in the cohort was strong. The number of typed donors differed by locus: 629-630 for A, B, C, DRB1 and DQB1; some 540 for DQA1; some 610 for DPA1; and around 490 for DPB1. Rather than drawing on any new phenotypic data, the later analysis identified candidate immune exposures from TCR beta sequences and the way those sequences occurred across donors. A later genetic analysis used genome-wide SNP genotypes for about 60% of the roughly 670 donors, treating that subset as a discovery cohort. Both class I and class II loci were covered by HLA typing, at four-digit resolution. To decide whether each TCR beta V gene segment behaved as functional or pseudogenic, an earlier analysis of some 570 of the donors relied on high-throughput TCR beta sequencing. A later analysis re-examined previously published TCR beta repertoires from just over 650 donors and added high-resolution HLA genotyping to investigate patterns of TCR occurrence. Among the roughly 410 genotyped donors, roughly 80% belonged to the genetic ancestry cluster associated with self-reported Caucasian donors. The T cell repertoires of about 700 subjects were profiled by immunosequencing and related to cytomegalovirus serostatus. Roughly 300 gigabases of sequencing data and tens of millions of unique TCR sequences were included in an early release covering 550 to 800 HLA-typed donors. Results and caveats for the whole study, not just this receptor: A later genetic analysis reported fewer N-insertions in productive TCRs among donors in an Asian-associated ancestry cluster than the approximately 700-donor mean. Several of the top co-occurrence clusters appeared to be linked to parvovirus B19, influenza, CMV and Epstein-Barr virus, according to a later analysis. A total of 164 TCR beta chains were listed by the study as associated with cytomegalovirus. A group of highly shared sequence variants was considered likely to be a technical artifact of the sequencing pipeline. It was suggested by the authors that the approach could potentially be generalized to other disease states and immunological phenotypes. Most CMV-associated TCR beta chains appeared to be HLA-restricted in a later analysis, and the HLA associations seemed to be driven largely by CMV exposure. Assigning TCR associations to individual alleles was difficult when HLA alleles, especially DR and DQ, strongly co-occurred. The classifier was reported to diagnose cytomegalovirus status with high specificity and sensitivity in both the original cohort and the validation cohort. The earlier analysis of 587 of the donors excluded some 15 rarely observed V segments, including chromosome 9 orphons, because counts were too low. Only TCR beta chains were sequenced in this cohort, and the absence of alpha or paired-chain data limited detectable features. Compared with equally common non-associated chains, HLA-associated TCR beta chains in a later analysis were more clonally expanded and had lower generation probabilities. An earlier analysis of approximately 590 of the donors showed that most TCR beta V segments appeared in productive rearrangements either about 90% or about 30% of the time, which broadly matched IMGT annotations. Three of the identified cytomegalovirus-associated TCR beta chains were confirmed in vitro to be specific for cytomegalovirus antigens. V-gene and J-gene trimming of TCR beta chains was associated with a missense DCLRE1C variant in a later genetic analysis, and the association was replicated in an independent cohort. In a later analysis, about 17,000 TCR beta sequences were associated with specific HLA alleles at a false discovery rate of 0.05. Sequencing depth was assumed to be roughly uniform across donors in the presence/absence analyses, though that assumption may not hold. Because HLA typing was missing for some donors at each locus, association tests included only the typed subset. Immune exposure information for the cohort was limited to CMV serostatus. Because the 87-base-pair reads could not distinguish some IMGT-functional V segments, including TRBV6-2 and TRBV6-3, those segments were excluded. Linkage disequilibrium might explain the correlated functional status among segregating V segments, but an unknown experimental factor could not be excluded. Across donors, most TCR sequences were observed very rarely, whereas some public TCRs were present in many individuals. According to a later analysis, TCR association rates differed among HLA loci, with DRB1 alleles showing the most associated TCRs and HLA-C alleles showing the fewest. A further reported finding was that TCR beta sequences accurately predicted the HLA-A and HLA-B alleles for most subjects in the first cohort.

Library preparation used the immunoSEQ multiplex PCR assay. The multiplex PCR relied on a mix of 60 forward primers for TCR Vbeta segments and 13 reverse primers for TCR Jbeta segments. A multiplex PCR assay on genomic DNA amplified the CDR3 region of rearranged TCR beta genes. The amplified TCR beta libraries were sequenced on the Illumina HiSeq System as 87-base-pair reads. As for the original processing: Across the 500 to 700 repertoires, a later analysis counted tens of millions of unique TCR beta chains, 9.5 million to 12 million of which were shared by at least two donors. A nearest-neighbor algorithm error-corrected the raw reads and collapsed the reads into unique sequences, merging closely related sequences to remove PCR and sequencing errors. Alignment of CDR3 sequences to IMGT reference sequences was used to assign V, D and J gene segments. Each retained sequence needed at least a six-nucleotide match to both a V gene segment and a J gene segment. Rearrangements were called productive when the CDR3 lacked stop codons and stayed in frame with V and J; all others were non-productive. Following IMGT convention, CDR3 was defined as the stretch from the second conserved V-encoded cysteine up to the conserved J-encoded phenylalanine. The earlier analysis of 587 of the donors excluded sequences that lacked an unambiguous match to a single V gene segment. An earlier analysis of 587 of the donors called V segments functional above 56.7% productive rearrangements and segregating when the between-donor standard deviation exceeded 5%. To diagnose cytomegalovirus status from the catalog of TCR beta chain sequences, a statistical classification framework was built. V and J gene assignment, in a later analysis, came from comparing TCR nucleotide sequences with IMGT/GENE-DB human TR gene sequences. A later analysis assigned CDR3 sequences and most-parsimonious VDJ recombination scenarios with the TCRdist pipeline. In a later analysis, each TCR beta chain was defined by its CDR3 amino acid sequence together with its V-gene family, and reads without a unique V-gene family were excluded. As a way to deal with suspected cross-contamination and a sequencing artifact, a later analysis dropped approximately 570 nucleotide sequences that were highly shared and had low generation probability. For each public chain, a later analysis derived a clonal expansion index from normalized ranks of inferred template counts within each repertoire. In a later analysis, generation probabilities were computed with a VDJ recombination model fitted to out-of-frame rearrangements, and the resulting probabilities were checked against IGoR. Hypergeometric tests were used in a later analysis to score TCR-TCR, TCR-HLA and TCR-CMV co-occurrence, with a repertoire-size bias correction applied to the TCR pairs. A later analysis estimated false discovery rates by permuting HLA or CMV assignments 20 times. In a later analysis, co-occurring TCRs were grouped using DBSCAN, with TCRdist sequence similarity added in when clustering inside HLA-allele-positive subsets. Repertoires with fewer than 30,000 or more than 120,000 public chains were left out of co-occurrence clustering, as were about five repertoires with anomalous nucleotide sharing. TCRdb retrieved this table from immuneACCESS and kept in-frame rearrangements only. Not all clones are present; in checked studies, unresolved V genes account for under half, and no reason is known for the remainder. The V and J calls and clone size are taken from that table; D and trimming were inferred from the DNA. The sample table holds some 200,000 clones, of which roughly 80% were seen once. 3.8% of the sample is taken by the ten largest.

The sample taken for sequencing was PBMCs. The V and J genes are TRBV4-3 and TRBJ1-6; 8 bases in between match TRBD1. This clonotype was obtained from a man aged 50 to 60 in good health and CMV-seronegative. Here is the DNA: TGCGCCAGCAGCCAAGAAGTCCAAGGACAGGGATGGTATTCACCCCTCCACTTT. It specifies CASSQEVQGQGWYSPLHF.